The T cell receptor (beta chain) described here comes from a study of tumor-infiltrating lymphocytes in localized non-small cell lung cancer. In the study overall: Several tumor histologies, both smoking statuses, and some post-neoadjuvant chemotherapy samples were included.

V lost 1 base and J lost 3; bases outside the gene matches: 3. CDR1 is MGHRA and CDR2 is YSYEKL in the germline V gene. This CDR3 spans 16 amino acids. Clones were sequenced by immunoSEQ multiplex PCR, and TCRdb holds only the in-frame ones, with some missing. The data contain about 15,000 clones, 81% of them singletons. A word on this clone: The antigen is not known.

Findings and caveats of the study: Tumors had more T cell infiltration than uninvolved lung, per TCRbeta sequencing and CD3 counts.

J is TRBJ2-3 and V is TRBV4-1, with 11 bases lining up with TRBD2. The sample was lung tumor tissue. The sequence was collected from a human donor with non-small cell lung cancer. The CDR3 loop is CASSQVLAGGTDTQYF. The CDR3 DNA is TGCGCCAGCAGCCAAGTGCTAGCGGGAGGTACAGATACGCAGTATTTT.